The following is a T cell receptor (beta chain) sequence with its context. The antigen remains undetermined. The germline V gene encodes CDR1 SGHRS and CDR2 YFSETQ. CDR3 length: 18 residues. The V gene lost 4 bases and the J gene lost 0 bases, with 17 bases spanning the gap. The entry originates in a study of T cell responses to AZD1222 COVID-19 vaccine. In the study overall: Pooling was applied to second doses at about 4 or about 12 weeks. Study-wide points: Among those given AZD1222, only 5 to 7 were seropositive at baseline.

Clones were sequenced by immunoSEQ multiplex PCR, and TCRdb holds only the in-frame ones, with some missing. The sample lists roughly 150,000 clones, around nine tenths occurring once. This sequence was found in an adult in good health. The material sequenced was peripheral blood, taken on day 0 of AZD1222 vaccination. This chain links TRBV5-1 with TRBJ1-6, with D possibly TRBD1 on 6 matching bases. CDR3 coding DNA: TGCGCCAGCAGCCTCTCCGGGACAACAAGCTCCTATAATTCACCCCTCCACTTT. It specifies CASSLSGTTSSYNSPLHF.